These 13 T cell receptor beta chains came from one sample sequenced in a study of T cells in women clearing cervical HPV infection. Sequenced by immunoSEQ multiplex PCR; TCRdb stores in-frame clones only, minus some. Listed are 20,000 to 25,000 clones; around 5.5% falls within the top ten. The sequenced sample consisted of blood buffy coat. The receptors come from a woman between 18 and 75 years old with a cervical HPV16 infection that either progressed to CIN3+ or cleared (not recorded which).

With respect to this clone: Read sequence stops 3 residues before the CDR3 end, and the germline J gene provides the missing end. This sequence joins TRBV6-1 and TRBJ2-5; D not certain. The CDR3 spans 16 residues. V lost 0 bases, J lost 2 bases, and 13 bases lay in between. CDR1 is MNHNS, CDR2 SASEGT, per germline. CDR3 DNA (partial): TGTGCCAGCAGTGAAGCGCTACAGAACACTCAAGAGACC. Translation: CASSEALQNTQET. The entire CDR3 sequence reads CASSEALQNTQETQYF.

A note on this clone: The read finishes 3 residues shy of the CDR3 end, and the germline J gene is used to complete it. The gene calls are TRBV27 and TRBJ1-6, with TRBD1 matching 7 bases. Germline CDR1 reads MNHEY; CDR2 reads SMNVEV (reference sequence). Trimming cost V 3 bases and J 10 bases; bases outside gene matches: 9. The length of the CDR3 is 15 residues. The CDR3 DNA, read in part, is TGTGCCAGCAGTTTTGGGACAGCCGAGGGGTCACCC. It specifies CASSFGTAEGSP. The complete CDR3 protein is CASSFGTAEGSPLHF.

In regard to this clone: The sequenced fragment ends 3 residues before the CDR3 boundary, so the rest is inferred from the germline J gene. The chain employs TRBV24-1 and TRBJ2-5; 8 bases agree with TRBD1. In germline, CDR1 is KGHDR, CDR2 SFDVKD. This CDR3 spans 13 amino acids. Trimming took 9 bases from V and 4 from J; bases not matched to a gene: 6. The sequenced CDR3 bases are TGTGCCACCGGGGTTGACAGGGGAGAGACC. Translating gives CATGVDRGET. The full-length CDR3 reads as CATGVDRGETQYF.

A word on this clone: The read stops 3 residues short of the end of the CDR3; the missing end is completed from the germline J gene. This chain links TRBV12-3 or TRBV12-4 with TRBJ2-4, with 7 bases fitting TRBD2. There are 13 residues in the CDR3. This chain's CDR3 is CASSLGTSHTQYF. The part of the CDR3 DNA that was read is TGTGCCAGCAGTTTAGGGACTAGTCATACT.

Considering frequency, this clone is medium-sized. The missing CDR3 end, 3 residues past where the read stops, is filled in from the germline J gene. Other DNA sequences in the sample encode the same CDR3. The chain couples TRBV18 to TRBJ2-5, with 10 bases that match TRBD2. This CDR3 contains 14 residues. V lost 2 bases, J lost 5 bases, and 2 bases stayed unmatched. CDR1 and CDR2 (germline): KGHSH, LQKENI. The sequenced CDR3 bases are TGTGCCAGCTCACCAGCAGCGGGGGGGGAGACC. Its protein is CASSPAAGGET. The entire CDR3 reads CASSPAAGGETQYF.

A word on this clone: The read finishes 3 residues shy of the CDR3 end, and the germline J gene is used to complete it. The V call is TRBV20-1, the J call TRBJ2-5; 15 nucleotides match TRBD2. The germline V gene encodes CDR1 DFQATT and CDR2 SNEGSKA (reference sequence). There are 13 residues in the CDR3. Trimming took 7 bases from V and 4 from J; bases not matched to a gene: 1. The sequenced part of the CDR3 DNA is TGCAGTGGGGGACTAGCGGGAGGAGAGACC. As protein: CSGGLAGGET. The complete CDR3 reads CSGGLAGGETQYF.

Comments on this clone: The read terminates 3 residues before the CDR3 end, so the remaining end is supplied by the germline J gene. This chain uses TRBV5-1 with TRBJ2-6; D unresolved. There are 16 residues in the CDR3. Trimming stripped 3 bases from V and 0 bases from J, with 10 bases between. CDR1 SGHRS and CDR2 YFSETQ come from the germline V gene. This chain's CDR3 is CASSSLVHSGANVLTF. The covered CDR3 bases are TGCGCCAGCAGCTCCCTAGTCCACTCTGGGGCCAACGTC.

In regard to this clone: The read stops 3 residues short of the end of the CDR3; the missing end is completed from the germline J gene. The J gene is TRBJ2-5, the V gene TRBV2; D possibly uses TRBD1 or TRBD2 (5 bases each). In germline, CDR1 is SNHLY, CDR2 FYNNEI. Trimming took off 7 bases at V and 5 bases at J, with 11 bases between the two ends. The CDR3 loop spans 12 amino acids. The CDR3 protein is CASNRGVETQYF. Partial CDR3 DNA: TGTGCCAGCAATAGGGGAGTTGAGACC.

Worth noting for this clone: The observed sequence ends 3 residues before the CDR3 terminus, with the missing tail filled in from the germline J gene. The chain links TRBV19 to TRBJ2-4; D is ambiguous. This CDR3 contains 15 residues. Germline CDR1 and CDR2: LNHDA and SQIVND (reference sequence). The V end lost 5 bases, the J end lost 6 bases, and 17 bases lay between the germline ends. CDR3 protein: CASSGQATAPNIQYF. Incomplete CDR3 DNA: TGTGCCAGTAGTGGGCAGGCTACTGCGCCAAACATT.

A word on this clone: The CDR3 end falls 3 residues outside the read, so it is completed with the germline J gene. The V gene is TRBV20-1, the J gene TRBJ2-1; D is uncertain. The CDR3 extends over 16 amino acids. The V and J ends lost 0 bases and 0 bases respectively, with 12 bases between them. Germline CDR1 and CDR2: DFQATT and SNEGSKA (reference sequence). The CDR3 protein is CSARDLGPSSYNEQFF. The part of the CDR3 DNA that was read is TGCAGTGCTAGAGATTTAGGTCCTAGCTCCTACAATGAG.

In regard to this clone: The read ends 3 residues shy of where the CDR3 ends; the end is completed using the germline J gene. The chain couples TRBV28 to TRBJ2-3, with 11 bases matching TRBD1. The CDR3 extends over 15 amino acids. The germline V gene encodes CDR1 MDHEN and CDR2 SYDVKM. The part of the CDR3 DNA that was read is TGTGCCAGCAGTTCCCTACGGACAGGGGGCAAAGCG. Amino acid sequence: CASSSLRTGGKA. The full-length CDR3 reads as CASSSLRTGGKAQYF.

About this clone: The CDR3 goes on 3 residues after the read ends, and that part is filled in from the germline J gene. V usage is TRBV2 and J usage is TRBJ2-7; no clear D. V was trimmed by 4 bases and J by 3 bases, leaving 7 bases between them. Germline-derived CDR1 and CDR2 are SNHLY and FYNNEI. This CDR3 region has 12 residues. The CDR3 sequence: CASSGPLYEQYF. The covered CDR3 bases are TGTGCCAGCAGTGGTCCCCTCTACGAG.

By frequency, this clone is medium-sized. The read terminates 3 residues ahead of where the CDR3 ends, so the germline J gene completes it. The genes are TRBV6-4 and TRBJ2-2; 7 bases line up with TRBD2. Germline lookup yields CDR1 MRHNA and CDR2 SNTAGT. This CDR3 has 16 residues. Losses at the gene ends were 0 bases for V and 6 bases for J; bases not matched to a gene: 7. This CDR3 is CASSDSERGEAGELFF. The DNA read from the CDR3 is TGTGCCAGCAGTGACTCGGAGCGGGGTGAGGCCGGGGAG.